This T cell receptor beta chain was profiled in a study of CD8 T cells in ankylosing spondylitis (TCRdb year 2017). Some background on the complete study: The study profiled T cell receptor beta repertoires in healthy donors and ankylosing spondylitis patients to find disease-linked TCR variants. Peripheral blood was sampled, and synovial fluid was also collected from ankylosing spondylitis patients. In total, the full study cohort was made up of 85 to 140 healthy donors and some 26 ankylosing spondylitis patients.

This clonotype was found a few times. The antigen this receptor binds is unknown. No much larger clonotype is one base removed from it; base qualities were not supplied. The CDR3 contains 17 residues, cysteine and phenylalanine counted. Of the read, only the CDR3 DNA is kept; its 51 bases are in frame from base 1. CDR1 and CDR2, per the germline V gene, are SGHVS and FNYEAQ. The germline V end is reduced by 2 bases and the J end by 5 bases; junction bases left unmatched: 8. These reads were obtained on an Illumina HiSeq 2500. TCR beta libraries were prepared by quantitative 5'-RACE with molecular barcodes. The authors' analysis ran thus. A new computational method, built on a probabilistic model of VDJ rearrangement, was used to identify disease-linked TCR variants. TCRdb redid the processing of the public reads, applying fastp at Q25 and MiXCR, and retained in-frame beta chains. A single entry per CDR3 protein holds the most common genes and DNA from its merged rows. The V and J calls, along with clone size, are taken from TCRdb and not from the paper's own processing. Here the sample has around 130,000 distinct CDR3 sequences; roughly 8.8% occur a single time. The ten biggest clones cover approximately 3.3% of the sample.

Results the study describes overall, beyond this receptor: In peripheral blood, the disease-linked clones were found at relatively low frequencies and had a CD8+ phenotype. Some of the motif variants had been reported before in the synovial fluid and blood of reactive arthritis patients, a finding that suggests common disease-initiation mechanisms. Significant enrichment of the disease-linked clones was reported in matched synovial fluid samples from ankylosing spondylitis patients. Blood from ankylosing spondylitis patients appeared to be characterized by a TCR beta motif made up of several highly homologous amino acid variants.

The sequence joins TRBV7-6 to TRBJ2-5; a stretch of 13 junction bases matches TRBD2. This TCR derives from a male donor with ankylosing spondylitis or in good health (not recorded which). Sequenced input: blood, either unsorted or a sorted T cell fraction (not recorded which). For the CDR3, the sequence is CASSLPRLAGGWETQYF. The DNA sequence reads TGTGCCAGCAGCTTACCCCGACTAGCGGGAGGTTGGGAGACCCAGTACTTC.